These 26 T cell receptor beta chains originate from one sample sequenced in a study of Ad26.COV2.S vaccination and SARS-CoV-2 variants. TCRdb keeps only in-frame clones here, not all; method: immunoSEQ multiplex PCR. This table has about 430,000 clones, approximately 92% appearing once. Treatment indicated: some 20 received Ad26.COV2.S at low or high dose, single or two shots; about 5 received placebo; per-sample allocation not given. Sample collection was performed on day 63 after the first vaccine or placebo injection. Sample: peripheral blood, taken in a trial of Ad26.COV2.S vaccine versus placebo. These receptor sequences come from a person aged 18-60 years who received the Ad26.COV2.S COVID-19 vaccine or a placebo.

This rearrangement joins TRBV5-1 to TRBJ2-7; either TRBD1 or TRBD2 may fit D (5 bases each). The germline V gene has CDR1 SGHRS and CDR2 YFSETQ. V gave up 1 base and J gave up 3 bases, with 11 bases separating them. This CDR3 has 14 residues. CDR3 in DNA: TGCGCCAGCAGCTTGACTACGGGACGCTACGAGCAGTACTTC. Protein sequence: CASSLTTGRYEQYF.

This chain joins TRBV7-2 and TRBJ2-7, with D unclear. The V end was cut by 1 base, the J end by 8 bases, with 15 bases between. The germline V gene encodes CDR1 SGHTA and CDR2 FQGNSA. The CDR3 spans 14 residues. The CDR3 is CASSLGPQQTKQYF. The CDR3 bases are TGTGCCAGCAGCTTAGGGCCACAACAAACGAAGCAGTACTTC.

The chain joins TRBV21-1 to TRBJ2-7; the table calls TRBD2, which could not be checked here. TRBV21-1 is marked as a pseudogene. The CDR3 consists of 18 residues. The CDR3 reads CASSKGGRRLYYPYEQYF. CDR3 sequence (DNA): TGTGCCAGCAGCAAAGGTGGTAGACGGCTTTACTACCCCTACGAGCAGTACTTC.

In its sample, this clone was seen many times. This chain joins TRBV7-8 and TRBJ2-7, with a weak D call TRBD1 (5 bases). The V gene lost 5 bases and the J gene lost 2 bases, with 13 bases spanning the gap. This CDR3 comprises 14 residues. Germline CDR1 is SGHVS and CDR2 is FQNEAQ. CDR3 coding DNA: TGTGCCAGCAGCACGACAGCACCTACCTACGAGCAGTACTTC. Amino acids: CASSTTAPTYEQYF.

V is TRBV6-2 or TRBV6-3 and J is TRBJ2-1, with D perhaps matching TRBD1 or TRBD2 (5 bases each). This CDR3 has 17 residues. CDR1 is MNHEY, CDR2 SVGEGT, per germline. Trimming removed 6 bases from V and 4 bases from J, with 22 bases in between. The CDR3 loop is CASSPGPTTPPYNEQFF. In nucleotides, the CDR3 is TGTGCCAGCAGCCCGGGACCAACCACCCCCCCATACAATGAGCAGTTCTTC.

The chain links TRBV5-8 to TRBJ2-7, with D perhaps TRBD1 (6 bases). CDR1 is SGHTS and CDR2 is YDEGEE in the germline V gene. CDR3 length: 12 residues. Deletions cut 6 bases from V and 3 bases from J, with 10 bases between. The CDR3 DNA follows: TGTGCCAGCAATGACAGGATCTACGAGCAGTACTTC. Translation gives CASNDRIYEQYF.

This clone was seen once. The rearrangement uses TRBV29-1 and TRBJ2-7; 7 bases are a match to TRBD1. This CDR3 has 13 amino acids. V shed 5 bases, J shed 0 bases, and the junction held 4 bases outside the gene matches. The germline gives CDR1 SQVTM, CDR2 ANQGSEA. The CDR3 protein is CSVPGQLSYEQYF. The DNA of the CDR3 is TGCAGCGTTCCGGGACAGCTCTCCTACGAGCAGTACTTC.

This chain connects TRBV7-8 to TRBJ2-7; 12 nucleotides line up with TRBD1. Germline-derived CDR1 and CDR2 are SGHVS and FQNEAQ. With 5 bases clipped from V and 4 bases from J, the junction kept 9 bases outside the gene matches. The CDR3 has 16 amino acids. The CDR3 loop is CASSARRDRGPYEQYF. The CDR3 DNA follows: TGTGCCAGCAGCGCGCGCCGGGACAGGGGGCCTTACGAGCAGTACTTC.

The chain joins TRBV6-5 to TRBJ1-2; possible D gene TRBD1, 5 bases. V lost 2 bases and J lost 7, with 11 bases in between. The CDR3 spans 13 residues. Germline V gene sequence: CDR1 MNHEY, CDR2 SVGAGI. The CDR3 sequence: CASSYGTELGYTF. Written as DNA, the CDR3 is TGTGCCAGCAGTTACGGGACCGAGCTTGGCTACACCTTC.

The chain is built from TRBV30 and TRBJ2-7; no clear D gene. CDR3 length: 16 amino acids. The V end lost 2 bases, the J end lost 0 bases, and 17 bases lay between the germline ends. Germline V lookup: CDR1 GTSNPN, CDR2 SVGIG (reference sequence). DNA for the CDR3: TGTGCCTGGAGTCCTTTAGGCGGCCGTTACTCCTACGAGCAGTACTTC. Its protein product is CAWSPLGGRYSYEQYF. The full variable domain, rest sourced from reference TRBV30 and TRBJ2-7, is SQTIHQWPATLVQPVGSPLSLECTVEGTSNPNLYWYRQAAGRGLQLLFYSVGIGQISSEVPQNLSASRPQDRQFILSSKKLLLSDSGFYLCAWSPLGGRYSYEQYFGPGTRLTVT.

The chain joins TRBV3-1 (or the pseudogene TRBV3-2) to TRBJ1-2, with D possibly being TRBD1 (5 bases). Trimming stripped 4 bases from V and 4 bases from J, with 16 bases between. Germline CDR1 reads LGHDT; CDR2 reads YNNKEL (reference sequence). There are 15 residues in the CDR3. Here the CDR3 reads CASSPQTGGGYGYTF. The CDR3 region has the DNA TGTGCCAGCAGCCCGCAAACCGGGGGGGGCTATGGCTACACCTTC.

This rearrangement joins TRBV9 to TRBJ2-7; a possible D gene is TRBD1 (6 bases). The V end lost 4 bases, the J end lost 4 bases, and 18 bases lay between the germline ends. The CDR3 loop spans 15 amino acids. CDR1 and CDR2 (germline): SGDLS, YYNGEE. CDR3 residues: CASSPQRTALYEQYF. CDR3 nucleotide sequence: TGTGCCAGCAGCCCTCAAAGGACAGCGCTATACGAGCAGTACTTC.

The chain has TRBV5-1 and TRBJ2-7; D not resolved. V was trimmed by 3 bases and J by 0 bases, leaving 13 bases between them. There are 15 residues in the CDR3. Per the germline V gene, CDR1 is SGHRS and CDR2 is YFSETQ. The DNA of the CDR3 is TGCGCCAGCAGCTCCGGGTTCCTCTCCTCCTACGAGCAGTACTTC. Translated: CASSSGFLSSYEQYF.

The chain employs TRBV2 and TRBJ2-7, with 8 bases aligning to TRBD1. The CDR3 covers 15 residues. Looked up from germline, CDR1 is SNHLY and CDR2 is FYNNEI. V lost 5 bases, J lost 4 bases, and 10 bases stayed unmatched. The CDR3 region has the DNA TGTGCCAGCAGTATAGCAGCAGGGGGCCCATACGAGCAGTACTTC. Translating gives CASSIAAGGPYEQYF.

The chain recombines TRBV7-2 with TRBJ2-7, with TRBD2 matching 9 bases. CDR1 and CDR2 (germline): SGHTA, FQGNSA. V was clipped by 2 bases and J by 3 bases; unmatched bases: 8. There are 16 residues in the CDR3. The CDR3 sequence: CASSLSARGRDYEQYF. The CDR3 DNA is TGTGCCAGCAGCTTATCCGCTCGCGGGAGGGACTACGAGCAGTACTTC.

The rearrangement uses TRBV28 and TRBJ2-1, with 7 bases aligning to TRBD1. The germline CDR1 and CDR2 sequences are MDHEN and SYDVKM. The trim removed 4 bases at V and 0 bases at J, leaving 6 bases unmatched. The length of the CDR3 is 16 residues. Here the CDR3 reads CASSSPTGSSYNEQFF. In nucleotides, the CDR3 is TGTGCCAGCAGTTCGCCGACAGGGAGCTCCTACAATGAGCAGTTCTTC.

The chain is built from TRBV7-9 and TRBJ2-6; the D gene could be TRBD1 or TRBD2 (5 bases each). Trimming removed 1 base from V and 0 bases from J, with 13 bases in between. This CDR3 spans 18 amino acids. The germline V gene has CDR1 SEHNR and CDR2 FQNEAQ (reference sequence). The CDR3 coding sequence is TGTGCCAGCAGCTTAGGCTCAGGGAGCATCTCTGGGGCCAACGTCCTGACTTTC. As protein: CASSLGSGSISGANVLTF. The full variable domain, its missing parts supplied by reference TRBV7-9 and TRBJ2-6, is DTGVSQNPRHKITKRGQNVTFRCDPISEHNRLYWYRQTLGQGPEFLTYFQNEAQLEKSRLLSDRFSAERPKGSFSTLEIQRTEQGDSAMYLCASSLGSGSISGANVLTFGAGSRLTVL.

The V call is TRBV10-3, the J call TRBJ2-3; D remains ambiguous. Trimming removed 5 bases from V and 1 base from J, with 4 bases in between. CDR3 length equals 12 residues. Germline assignment: CDR1 ENHRY and CDR2 SYGVKD. Here the CDR3 reads CAISSGTDTQYF. For the CDR3, the DNA is TGTGCCATCAGTTCAGGCACAGATACGCAGTATTTT.

This clone was observed a single time. The chain employs TRBV5-1 and TRBJ2-7, with 9 bases identical to TRBD2. Unmatched junction bases numbered 6, after V lost 4 bases and J lost 1 base. The CDR3 consists of 15 residues. Germline CDR1 SGHRS, CDR2 YFSETQ. CDR3 coding DNA: TGCGCCAGCAGCCCGGTAGCGGGAGCGTCCTACGAGCAGTACTTC. It encodes CASSPVAGASYEQYF.

V is TRBV28 and J is TRBJ1-2; 7 positions match TRBD1. The CDR3 has 12 amino acids. Trimming took 2 bases from V and 6 from J; bases not matched to a gene: 0. Germline V CDR1 and CDR2: MDHEN, SYDVKM. The CDR3 loop is CASSLQGDGYTF. DNA of the CDR3: TGTGCCAGCAGTTTACAGGGGGATGGCTACACCTTC.

This chain's CDR3 is CASSSGNTIYF. CDR3 bases: TGTGCCAGCAGTTCCGGAAACACCATATATTTT. This chain connects TRBV12-3 or TRBV12-4 to TRBJ1-3; no definite D call. The ends were cut back, 4 bases at V and 4 bases at J, with 2 bases in the middle. The CDR3 runs to 11 residues.

The CDR3 reads CASSLQGYTEAFF. The CDR3 DNA reads as TGTGCCAGCTCACTACAGGGATACACTGAAGCTTTCTTT. The chain carries TRBV18 and TRBJ1-1; D is perhaps TRBD1 (6 bases). The CDR3 loop spans 13 amino acids. Trimming stripped 4 bases from V and 3 bases from J, with 9 bases between. Germline CDR1 is KGHSH and CDR2 is LQKENI. The full variable domain, in which reference TRBV18 and TRBJ1-1 provide the parts outside the CDR3, is NAGVMQNPRHLVRRRGQEARLRCSPMKGHSHVYWYRQLPEEGLKFMVYLQKENIIDESGMPKERFSAEFPKEGPSILRIQQVVRGDSAAYFCASSLQGYTEAFFGQGTRLTVV.

The sample holds one count of this clone. The J gene is TRBJ2-2, the V gene TRBV2; D is perhaps TRBD1 (6 bases). V dropped 4 bases and J dropped 7 bases, with 10 bases sitting between them. This CDR3 is built from 13 residues. Germline V gives CDR1 SNHLY, CDR2 FYNNEI. In DNA, the CDR3 is TGTGCCAGCAGTGTACAGGGAAACGGGGAGCTGTTTTTT. Amino acids: CASSVQGNGELFF.

The chain recombines TRBV5-1 with TRBJ2-1; D remains ambiguous. Germline CDR1 is SGHRS and CDR2 is YFSETQ. The germline V and J ends were trimmed by 0 bases and 0 bases, with 13 bases remaining between them. CDR3 length: 17 amino acids. CDR3 nucleotide sequence: TGCGCCAGCAGCTTGGCCTCAGCTTTCAGCTCCTACAATGAGCAGTTCTTC. Amino acid sequence: CASSLASAFSSYNEQFF.

CDR3 amino acids: CASNGGANEKLFF. The CDR3 nucleotides read TGTGCCAGCAATGGGGGGGCTAATGAAAAACTGTTTTTT. V is TRBV2 and J is TRBJ1-4; the D gene is possibly TRBD1 (5 bases). CDR1 is SNHLY, CDR2 FYNNEI, per germline. This CDR3 region has 13 residues. Trimming took 7 bases from V and 3 from J, leaving 9 bases between them.

This chain uses TRBV18 with TRBJ1-4; D remains ambiguous. In germline, CDR1 is KGHSH, CDR2 LQKENI. Trimming pared 6 bases from V and 0 bases from J, leaving 8 bases between. CDR3 length: 14 amino acids. CDR3 sequence (DNA): TGTGCCAGCTCCCCGACGGCAACTAATGAAAAACTGTTTTTT. Encoded protein: CASSPTATNEKLFF.